The TCR beta chain under discussion was sequenced for a study of cytotoxic CD8 clonotypes in ibrutinib-treated CLL. General study findings and limits: The clonality rise at ibrutinib response reflected private clonotype expansion.

A remark on this clone: Its target is unknown.

Some clones are missing from TCRdb's copy, which holds only in-frame ones; the method was immunoSEQ multiplex PCR. The sample comprises 65,000 to 80,000 clones, 70% to 90% of which are singletons, and more than 35% rests with the top ten. Sequencing used PBMCs, obtained after 24 months of ibrutinib treatment. The TCR comes from a human donor with chronic lymphocytic leukemia.

CDR3 loop: CASGEYEQYF. The CDR3, as DNA: TGTGCCAGCGGGGAGTACGAGCAGTACTTC. The rearrangement joins TRBV7-9 to TRBJ2-7; TRBD2 might be the D (5 bases). The CDR3 is 10 amino acids. V gave up 8 bases and J gave up 4 bases, with 6 bases separating them. CDR1 and CDR2 from the germline V gene are SEHNR and FQNEAQ (reference sequence). Combining the CDR3 with reference TRBV7-9 and TRBJ2-7 gives the whole variable domain DTGVSQNPRHKITKRGQNVTFRCDPISEHNRLYWYRQTLGQGPEFLTYFQNEAQLEKSRLLSDRFSAERPKGSFSTLEIQRTEQGDSAMYLCASGEYEQYFGPGTRLTVT.